One and the same sample provided the 31 T cell receptor beta chains below, sequenced in a study of T-cell reconstitution after alpha-beta-depleted transplantation in children. Unique molecular identifiers featured in how the TCRbeta library was prepared. In TCRdb, the PCR reads were re-called with MiXCR into one record per CDR3 protein. Of 450,000 to 600,000 distinct CDR3 sequences listed, around 18% are singletons. Specimen: PBMCs from the stem cell graft donor, collected from the stem cell graft. The receptors derive from a human donor who donated a stem cell graft to a child with acute lymphoblastic leukemia.

The V gene is TRBV7-9, the J gene TRBJ1-2; the D gene is possibly TRBD1 (5 bases). CDR1 and CDR2 from the germline V gene are SEHNR and FQNEAQ (reference sequence). The CDR3 runs 14 residues. Trimming removed 3 bases at V and 2 bases at J, with 10 bases between. In nucleotides, the CDR3 is TGTGCCAGCAGCTTCCCAGGGCTAAACTATGGCTACACCTTC. Translated: CASSFPGLNYGYTF.

V and J are TRBV20-1 and TRBJ2-5; 8 positions match TRBD2. Germline V lookup: CDR1 DFQATT, CDR2 SNEGSKA (reference sequence). J lost 5 bases, V lost 0 bases, and 8 bases had no gene match. This CDR3 has 15 amino acids. DNA for the CDR3: TGCAGTGCTAGAGATGTCGGGAGGGCAATGGAGACCCAGTACTTC. Protein: CSARDVGRAMETQYF.

There are a few counts of this clonotype. The chain joins TRBV24-1 to TRBJ2-3; 13 bases fit TRBD2. The junction had 15 bases not matched to a gene; V was cut back by 12 bases and J by 4 bases. The CDR3 loop spans 17 amino acids. CDR1 and CDR2 (germline): KGHDR, SFDVKD. The CDR3 nucleotides read TGTGCCGTCGGGGGGAAGGGACTAGCGGGGAGAGCAGATACGCAGTATTTT. It codes for CAVGGKGLAGRADTQYF.

The CDR3 region has the DNA TGTGCCAGCAAAGACGGGACTGAGCAGTTCTTC. Its protein is CASKDGTEQFF. The gene calls are TRBV2 and TRBJ2-1, with D perhaps TRBD1 or TRBD2 (5 bases each). The CDR3 totals 11 residues. Trimming took 7 bases from V and 9 from J, leaving 10 bases between them. From germline, CDR1 is SNHLY and CDR2 FYNNEI.

The V gene is TRBV20-1, the J gene TRBJ1-5; the D is unclear. Germline V gene sequence: CDR1 DFQATT, CDR2 SNEGSKA (reference sequence). CDR3 length: 18 residues. Trimming took 5 bases from V and 0 from J, leaving 23 bases between them. The CDR3 loop reads CSAVPPIGKVISNQPQHF. The CDR3 nucleotides are TGCAGTGCTGTGCCGCCCATTGGGAAGGTGATTAGCAATCAGCCCCAGCATTTT.

The genes are TRBV6-1 and TRBJ2-7; 11 bases agree with TRBD1. The V gene end was trimmed by 6 bases and the J gene end by 3 bases; junction bases not matched to a gene: 10. This CDR3 comprises 16 residues. Germline values: CDR1 MNHNS, CDR2 SASEGT. The CDR3 reads CASSPPRTGGNYEQYF. CDR3 bases: TGTGCCAGCAGCCCCCCGCGGACAGGGGGCAACTACGAGCAGTACTTC.

The gene calls are TRBV19 and TRBJ2-1; the match to TRBD2 covers 10 bases. The V and J ends lost 1 base and 4 bases, in that order; junction bases with no gene match: 1. The CDR3 extends over 15 amino acids. Germline V gives CDR1 LNHDA, CDR2 SQIVND (reference sequence). The CDR3 DNA is TGTGCCAGTAGTATAGGGACTAGCGGATACAATGAGCAGTTCTTC. Its translation is CASSIGTSGYNEQFF.

The chain recombines TRBV15 with TRBJ1-3, with 8 bases identical to TRBD1. Germline CDR1 is LNHNV and CDR2 is YYDKDF (reference sequence). This CDR3 is built from 16 residues. The junction had 5 bases not matched to a gene; V was cut back by 0 bases and J by 4 bases. The CDR3, as DNA: TGTGCCACCAGCAGAGAAGGACAGGGTCCCGGAAACACCATATATTTT. It codes for CATSREGQGPGNTIYF.

This clonotype occurred a few times. The chain has TRBV15 and TRBJ2-4; the match to TRBD1 covers 8 bases. Germline V gene data show CDR1 as LNHNV and CDR2 as YYDKDF (reference sequence). The CDR3 consists of 16 residues. Trimming at V came to 3 bases and at J to 8 bases, leaving 12 bases not matched to a gene. CDR3 protein: CATSRENRGRMYIQYF. The CDR3 DNA is TGTGCCACCAGCAGGGAAAACAGGGGGAGGATGTACATTCAGTACTTC.

This clonotype came up a few times. The chain employs TRBV5-1 and TRBJ1-1, with D possibly matching TRBD1 (6 bases). The CDR3 consists of 14 residues. The germline V gene encodes CDR1 SGHRS and CDR2 YFSETQ. Trimming removed 0 bases from V and 3 bases from J, with 9 bases in between. CDR3 sequence: CASSLVEGDTEAFF. The CDR3 nucleotides read TGCGCCAGCAGCTTGGTAGAGGGGGACACTGAAGCTTTCTTT.

The CDR3 coding sequence is TGCGCCAGCAGCCCCTTTAACACCGGGGAGCTGTTTTTT. It yields the protein CASSPFNTGELFF. The chain couples TRBV5-1 to TRBJ2-2; D remains ambiguous. This CDR3 is 13 amino acids long. Trimming removed 4 bases at V and 2 bases at J, with 6 bases between. Germline V lookup: CDR1 SGHRS, CDR2 YFSETQ.

The rearrangement uses TRBV4-1 and TRBJ1-2; D remains unclear. The CDR3 runs 14 residues. V was trimmed by 0 bases and J by 4 bases, leaving 9 bases between them. The germline gives CDR1 MGHRA, CDR2 YSYEKL. Here the CDR3 reads CASSQDGTVYGYTF. In nucleotides, the CDR3 is TGCGCCAGCAGCCAAGACGGCACAGTCTATGGCTACACCTTC.

J is TRBJ2-1 and V is TRBV29-1, with D maybe TRBD1 (6 bases). The CDR3 is made up of 16 amino acids. The V end lost 5 bases, the J end lost 6 bases, and 23 bases lay between the germline ends. Germline V gene lookup returns CDR1 SQVTM and CDR2 ANQGSEA. The CDR3: CSVQYRDTTRGNEQFF. CDR3 in DNA: TGCAGCGTTCAATACCGGGACACAACGAGAGGCAATGAGCAGTTCTTC.

Only a few counts were recorded for this clonotype. This chain links TRBV7-9 with TRBJ2-5; TRBD2 aligns across 9 bases. The germline V gene has CDR1 SEHNR and CDR2 FQNEAQ (reference sequence). The CDR3 totals 17 residues. V gave up 5 bases and J gave up 5 bases; unmatched junction bases: 15. The CDR3 nucleotides are TGTGCCAGCAGCCCACCGGGAGCGGGAGGAGTGTTGGAGACCCAGTACTTC. Translation gives CASSPPGAGGVLETQYF.

This clonotype came up a few times. The chain links TRBV5-5 to TRBJ1-1; no reliable D call. CDR3 length: 12 amino acids. V lost 4 bases, J lost 3 bases, and 7 bases lay in between. Germline V gives CDR1 SGHKS, CDR2 YYEKEE (reference sequence). The CDR3 protein is CASSLLYTEAFF. CDR3 DNA: TGTGCCAGCAGCCTTCTGTACACTGAAGCTTTCTTT.

This clonotype was seen a handful of times. The V gene is TRBV29-1, the J gene TRBJ2-7, with D hard to call. This CDR3 is 13 amino acids long. Germline V gene sequence: CDR1 SQVTM, CDR2 ANQGSEA. With 1 base removed from V and 0 bases from J, the gap between germline ends came to 7 bases. The CDR3 DNA sequence: TGCAGCGTTGAAGTCCTACCCTCCTACGAGCAGTACTTC. Its translation: CSVEVLPSYEQYF.

The chain carries TRBV6-5 and TRBJ2-7, with D perhaps matching TRBD2 (6 bases). The germline V gene has CDR1 MNHEY and CDR2 SVGAGI. The CDR3 loop spans 14 amino acids. Trimming stripped 2 bases from V and 6 bases from J, with 14 bases between. The CDR3 reads CASSYRAAGPEQYF. CDR3 in DNA: TGTGCCAGCAGTTACCGTGCGGCGGGACCCGAGCAGTACTTC.

The rearrangement uses TRBV25-1 and TRBJ2-3; 7 bases map to TRBD1. V trimming: 3 bases; J trimming: 1 base; junction bases outside the gene matches: 4. This CDR3 has 15 amino acids. Germline-derived CDR1 and CDR2 are MGHDK and SYGVNS. The CDR3 DNA is TGTGCCAGCAGTGATTCGGGACAGCGCACAGATACGCAGTATTTT. Translating it yields CASSDSGQRTDTQYF.

The rearrangement joins TRBV7-9 to TRBJ2-1; 11 bases fit TRBD2. The germline V gene has CDR1 SEHNR and CDR2 FQNEAQ (reference sequence). This CDR3 spans 16 amino acids. J gave up 4 bases and V 5 bases, and 7 bases lay outside the gene matches. The DNA for the CDR3 is TGTGCCAGCAGCCGCCCAGGGACTAGCGGTTACAATGAGCAGTTCTTC. As protein: CASSRPGTSGYNEQFF.

This sequence joins TRBV7-8 and TRBJ2-7; no firm D call. CDR3 size: 17 residues. The germline V gene has CDR1 SGHVS and CDR2 FQNEAQ. V was pared by 5 bases and J by 5 bases, with 25 bases between. This CDR3 is CASSPPPWRTKENEQYF. The CDR3 nucleotides are TGTGCCAGCAGCCCTCCTCCTTGGCGGACGAAAGAAAACGAGCAGTACTTC.

This chain uses TRBV7-6 with TRBJ1-3; D ambiguous. The CDR3 loop spans 16 amino acids. V gave up 0 bases and J gave up 0 bases, with 9 bases separating them. Germline lookup yields CDR1 SGHVS and CDR2 FNYEAQ. CDR3 sequence (DNA): TGTGCCAGCAGCTTAGCGAGCGCAGACTCTGGAAACACCATATATTTT. It yields the protein CASSLASADSGNTIYF.

The rearrangement links TRBV20-1 to TRBJ2-5, with 12 bases fitting TRBD1. The CDR3 has 14 amino acids. The J segment lost 5 bases and the V segment lost 6 bases, leaving 7 bases of the junction unmatched. Per germline, CDR1 DFQATT and CDR2 SNEGSKA (reference sequence). CDR3 coding DNA: TGCAGTGCGATCGGGACAGGGGGCCTCGAGACCCAGTACTTC. It encodes CSAIGTGGLETQYF.

In DNA, the CDR3 is TGTGCCAGCGGGGACAGCGGCCAGCCCCAGCATTTT. This codes for CASGDSGQPQHF. This sequence joins TRBV3-1 and TRBJ1-5, with TRBD1 identical over 7 bases. CDR1 is LGHDT and CDR2 is YNNKEL in the germline V gene (reference sequence). CDR3 length: 12 residues. J lost 7 bases, V lost 8 bases, and 5 bases had no gene match.

V gene TRBV5-1 combines with J gene TRBJ2-7; D assignment may be TRBD1 or TRBD2 (5 bases each). The CDR3 spans 15 residues. CDR1 SGHRS and CDR2 YFSETQ come from the germline V gene. V lost 5 bases, J lost 2 bases, and 17 bases lay in between. The DNA for the CDR3 is TGCGCCAGCAGTAGCAATACCGGGACGCCCTACGAGCAGTACTTC. Encoded protein: CASSSNTGTPYEQYF.

This clonotype showed up just a few times. Relative to the germline gene, one junction end is altered; a read error may explain this. V gene TRBV5-1 combines with J gene TRBJ2-3; tentative D call: TRBD2 (6 bases). Germline assignment: CDR1 SGHRS and CDR2 YFSETQ. The CDR3 extends over 14 amino acids. The CDR3 protein is CASTLEGTGDTQYF. In DNA form, the CDR3 reads TGCGCCAGCACCTTGGAGGGAACTGGCGATACGCAGTATTTT.

This clonotype was picked up many times. The CDR3 sequence: CASSVVLSYNEQFF. The CDR3 DNA reads as TGTGCCAGCAGCGTGGTCTTATCCTACAATGAGCAGTTCTTC. The chain employs TRBV9 and TRBJ2-1, with D uncertain. The CDR3 sequence is 14 residues long. Looked up from germline, CDR1 is SGDLS and CDR2 is YYNGEE. The V end lost 2 bases, the J end lost 1 base, and 7 bases lay between the germline ends.

This clonotype was counted a few times. The chain couples TRBV5-1 to TRBJ1-4; D gene unclear. This CDR3 is 16 amino acids long. V lost 2 bases and J 3 bases, leaving 14 bases between the germline ends. Germline V gene data show CDR1 as SGHRS and CDR2 as YFSETQ. The CDR3 is CASSFDMAGANEKLFF. The CDR3 nucleotides are TGCGCCAGCAGCTTTGACATGGCCGGGGCTAATGAAAAACTGTTTTTT.

This clonotype showed up just a few times. This rearrangement joins TRBV15 to TRBJ1-5; the D is unclear. Per the germline V gene, CDR1 is LNHNV and CDR2 is YYDKDF (reference sequence). The CDR3 is 12 residues long. Trimming cost V 8 bases and J 0 bases, with 5 bases left between them. For the CDR3, the DNA is TGTGCCACCTCGGATAGCAATCAGCCCCAGCATTTT. Its translation: CATSDSNQPQHF.

This clonotype has at least ten counts. This sequence joins TRBV25-1 and TRBJ2-2; 9 nucleotides agree with TRBD1. V lost 4 bases, J lost 3 bases, and 3 bases stayed unmatched. Germline values: CDR1 MGHDK, CDR2 SYGVNS. CDR3 length: 15 amino acids. CDR3 protein: CASSAGDRDTGELFF. Here the CDR3 DNA reads TGTGCCAGCAGTGCGGGGGACAGGGACACCGGGGAGCTGTTTTTT.

This chain connects TRBV18 to TRBJ1-1, with D maybe TRBD1 (5 bases). Trimming pared 2 bases from V and 3 bases from J, leaving 10 bases between. Germline CDR1 reads KGHSH; CDR2 reads LQKENI. This CDR3 spans 14 amino acids. CDR3 protein: CASSPKGLDTEAFF. CDR3 in DNA: TGTGCCAGCTCACCAAAGGGGTTGGACACTGAAGCTTTCTTT.

This clonotype was found a few times. The gene calls are TRBV5-1 and TRBJ2-7; TRBD2 aligns across 7 bases. There are 14 residues in the CDR3. Trimming removed 3 bases from V and 2 bases from J; junction bases left unmatched: 5. From germline, CDR1 is SGHRS and CDR2 YFSETQ. This CDR3 reads CASSSLADAYEQYF. In nucleotides, the CDR3 is TGCGCCAGCAGCTCTCTAGCGGACGCCTACGAGCAGTACTTC.